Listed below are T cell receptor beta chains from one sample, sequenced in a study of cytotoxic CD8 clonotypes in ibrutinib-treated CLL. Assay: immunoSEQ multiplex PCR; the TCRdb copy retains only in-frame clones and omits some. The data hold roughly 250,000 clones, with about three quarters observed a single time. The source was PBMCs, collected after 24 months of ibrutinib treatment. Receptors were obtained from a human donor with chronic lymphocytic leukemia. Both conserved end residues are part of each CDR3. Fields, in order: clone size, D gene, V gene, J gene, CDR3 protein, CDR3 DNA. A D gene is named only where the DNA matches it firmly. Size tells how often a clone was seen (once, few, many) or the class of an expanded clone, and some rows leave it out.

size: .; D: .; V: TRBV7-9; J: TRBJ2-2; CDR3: CASSSRRDNSGELFF; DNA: TGTGCCAGCAGCTCTCGACGGGACAACAGCGGGGAGCTGTTTTTT
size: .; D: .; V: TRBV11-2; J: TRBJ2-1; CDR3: CASSLLLSEGVNEQFF; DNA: TGTGCCAGCAGCTTACTCCTGTCGGAGGGGGTGAATGAGCAGTTCTTC
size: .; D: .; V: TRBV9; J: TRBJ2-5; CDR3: CASSVDGTQETQYF; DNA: TGTGCCAGCAGCGTAGATGGGACCCAAGAGACCCAGTACTTC
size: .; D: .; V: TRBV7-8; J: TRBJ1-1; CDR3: CASSLGLGYTEAFF; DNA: TGTGCCAGCAGCTTAGGACTTGGGTACACTGAAGCTTTCTTT
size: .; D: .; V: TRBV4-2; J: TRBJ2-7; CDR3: CASSQEERGVYEQYF; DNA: TGTGCCAGCAGCCAAGAAGAAAGGGGCGTCTACGAGCAGTACTTC
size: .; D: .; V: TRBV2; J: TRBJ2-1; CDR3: CASSDGEGSYNEQFF; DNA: TGTGCCAGCAGTGACGGCGAGGGCTCCTACAATGAGCAGTTCTTC
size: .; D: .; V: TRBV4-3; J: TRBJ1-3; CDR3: CASSQDHAGNTIYF; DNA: TGCGCCAGCAGCCAAGATCATGCGGGGAACACCATATATTTT
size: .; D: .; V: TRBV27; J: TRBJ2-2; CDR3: CASSLYFSGQGATGELFF; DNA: TGTGCCAGCAGTTTATACTTTTCTGGGCAGGGCGCTACCGGGGAGCTGTTTTTT
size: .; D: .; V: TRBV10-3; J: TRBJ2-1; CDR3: CAISDTRGGNEQFF; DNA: TGTGCCATCAGTGATACTCGCGGAGGCAATGAGCAGTTCTTC
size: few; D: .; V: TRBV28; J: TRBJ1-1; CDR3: CAMSQGFGEAFF; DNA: TGTGCCATGTCACAGGGTTTCGGTGAAGCTTTCTTT
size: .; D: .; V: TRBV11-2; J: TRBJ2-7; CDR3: CASSLDRVPYEQYF; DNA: TGTGCCAGCAGCTTAGACAGGGTTCCCTACGAGCAGTACTTC
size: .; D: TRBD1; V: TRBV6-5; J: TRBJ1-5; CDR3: CASASDRRNQPQHF; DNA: TGTGCCAGCGCCTCGGACAGGAGAAATCAGCCCCAGCATTTT
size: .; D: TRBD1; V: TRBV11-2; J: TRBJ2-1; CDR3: CASSQNAGGYNEQFF; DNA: TGTGCCAGCAGCCAAAACGCAGGGGGCTACAATGAGCAGTTCTTC
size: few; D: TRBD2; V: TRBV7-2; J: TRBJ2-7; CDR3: CASSLVAGENYEQYF; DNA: TGTGCCAGCAGCTTAGTAGCGGGAGAAAACTACGAGCAGTACTTC
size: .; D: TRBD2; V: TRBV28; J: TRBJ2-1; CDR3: CASSLTSGISYNEQFF; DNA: TGTGCCAGCAGCTTAACTAGCGGGATCTCCTACAATGAGCAGTTCTTC
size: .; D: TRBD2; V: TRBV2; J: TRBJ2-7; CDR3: CASSENRERGEQYF; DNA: TGTGCCAGCAGTGAAAATCGAGAGCGGGGGGAGCAGTACTTC
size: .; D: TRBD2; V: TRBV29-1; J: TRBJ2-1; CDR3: CSVIPDGLADYNEQFF; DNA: TGCAGCGTCATCCCGGACGGACTAGCGGATTACAATGAGCAGTTCTTC
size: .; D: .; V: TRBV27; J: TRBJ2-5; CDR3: CASSLSGTGETQYF; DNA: TGTGCCAGCAGTTTATCGGGTACGGGAGAGACCCAGTACTTC
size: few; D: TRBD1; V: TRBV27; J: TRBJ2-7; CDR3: CASKLGTGDYEQYF; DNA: TGTGCCAGCAAATTGGGGACAGGGGACTACGAGCAGTACTTC
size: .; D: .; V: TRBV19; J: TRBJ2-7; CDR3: CASSIAIDREQYF; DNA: TGTGCCAGTAGTATTGCGATCGATCGCGAGCAGTACTTC
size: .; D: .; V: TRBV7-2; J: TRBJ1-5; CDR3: CASSLWGRDQPQHF; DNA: TGTGCCAGCAGCTTATGGGGCCGGGATCAGCCCCAGCATTTT
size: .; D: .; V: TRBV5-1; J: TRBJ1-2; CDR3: CASTLSPAGALEGYTF; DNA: TGCGCCAGCACCCTGAGCCCCGCAGGGGCGCTCGAAGGCTACACCTTC
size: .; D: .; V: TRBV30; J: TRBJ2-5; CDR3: CAWSPGALETQYF; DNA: TGTGCCTGGAGTCCGGGAGCACTTGAGACCCAGTACTTC
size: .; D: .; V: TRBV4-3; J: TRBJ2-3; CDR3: CASSQDLAMDTQYF; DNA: TGCGCCAGCAGCCAAGATCTGGCTATGGATACGCAGTATTTT
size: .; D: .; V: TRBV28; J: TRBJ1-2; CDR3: CASSFGTSWSGYTF; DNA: TGTGCCAGCAGTTTCGGGACATCTTGGAGTGGCTACACCTTC